The clone carrying this T cell receptor (beta chain) appeared a single time. TCRdb's table, derived via immunoSEQ multiplex PCR, lists solely in-frame clones and lacks some. Of about 580,000 clones listed, about 98% are singletons. The data stem from a study of shared clonotypes between healthy human individuals. Germline V gene lookup returns CDR1 SEHNR and CDR2 FQNEAQ (reference sequence). The CDR3 totals 17 residues. V gave up 5 bases and J gave up 0 bases, with 16 bases separating them. Selected positively for CCR7 and CD45RO-negative, naive CD8 cells excluded terminally differentiated effector memory CD45RA+ cells.

The source of this sequence is a man aged 25 to 45 in good health. Material for sequencing was naive CD8+ T cells sorted from blood. The chain employs TRBV7-9 and TRBJ1-4, with D possibly TRBD1 on 5 matching bases. This chain's CDR3 is CASSPGALSATNEKLFF. The CDR3 nucleotides are TGTGCCAGCAGCCCCGGGGCTCTTTCTGCAACTAATGAAAAACTGTTTTTT.